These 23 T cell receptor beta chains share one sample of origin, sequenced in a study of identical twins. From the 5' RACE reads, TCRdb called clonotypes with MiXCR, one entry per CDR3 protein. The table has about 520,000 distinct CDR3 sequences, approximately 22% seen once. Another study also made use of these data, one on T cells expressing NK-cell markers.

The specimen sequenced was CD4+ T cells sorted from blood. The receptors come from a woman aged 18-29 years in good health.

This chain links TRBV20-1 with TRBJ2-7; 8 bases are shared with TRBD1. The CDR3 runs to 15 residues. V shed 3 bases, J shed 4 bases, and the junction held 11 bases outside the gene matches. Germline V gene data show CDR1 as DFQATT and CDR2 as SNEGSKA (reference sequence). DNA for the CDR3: TGCAGTGCTAGCATGGCGGACAGGGCTTCGTACGAGCAGTACTTC. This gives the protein CSASMADRASYEQYF.

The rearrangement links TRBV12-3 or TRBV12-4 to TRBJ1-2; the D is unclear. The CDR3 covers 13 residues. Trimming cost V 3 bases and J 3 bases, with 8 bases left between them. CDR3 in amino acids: CASSFGRYYGYTF. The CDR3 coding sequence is TGTGCCAGCAGTTTTGGCAGATACTATGGCTACACCTTC.

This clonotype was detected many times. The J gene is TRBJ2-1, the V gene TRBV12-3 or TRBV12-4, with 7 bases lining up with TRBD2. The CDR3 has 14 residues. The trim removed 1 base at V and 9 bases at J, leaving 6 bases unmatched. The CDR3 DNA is TGTGCCAGCAGTTTAGGACTAGCATGGGGTGAGCAGTTCTTC. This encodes CASSLGLAWGEQFF.

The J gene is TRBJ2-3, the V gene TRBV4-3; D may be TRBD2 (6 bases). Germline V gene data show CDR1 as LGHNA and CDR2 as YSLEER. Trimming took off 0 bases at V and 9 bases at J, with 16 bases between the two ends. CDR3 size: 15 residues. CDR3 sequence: CASSQDTSRLGTQYF. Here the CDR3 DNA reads TGCGCCAGCAGCCAAGATACGTCGAGACTAGGAACGCAGTATTTT.

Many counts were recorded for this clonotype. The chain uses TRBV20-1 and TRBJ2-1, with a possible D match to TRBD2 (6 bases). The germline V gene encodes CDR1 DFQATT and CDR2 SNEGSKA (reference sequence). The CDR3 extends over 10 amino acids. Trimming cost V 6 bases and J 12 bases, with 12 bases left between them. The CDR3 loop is CSAWTNGQFF. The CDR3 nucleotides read TGCAGTGCGTGGACTAACGGGCAGTTCTTC.

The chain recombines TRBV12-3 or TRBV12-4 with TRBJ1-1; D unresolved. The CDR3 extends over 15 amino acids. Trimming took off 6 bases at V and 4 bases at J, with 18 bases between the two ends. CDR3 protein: CASSPMDGRTTEAFF. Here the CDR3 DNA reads TGTGCCAGCAGCCCCATGGATGGCCGCACCACTGAAGCTTTCTTT.

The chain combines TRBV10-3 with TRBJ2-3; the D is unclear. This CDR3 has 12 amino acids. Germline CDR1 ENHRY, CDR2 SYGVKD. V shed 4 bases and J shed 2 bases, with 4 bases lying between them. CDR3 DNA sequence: TGTGCCATCAGTGGTCACACAGATACGCAGTATTTT. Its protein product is CAISGHTDTQYF.

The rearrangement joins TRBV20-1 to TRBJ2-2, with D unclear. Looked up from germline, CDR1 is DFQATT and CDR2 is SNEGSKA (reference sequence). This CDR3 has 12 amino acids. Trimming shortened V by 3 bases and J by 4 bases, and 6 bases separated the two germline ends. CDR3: CSAREITGELFF. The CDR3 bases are TGCAGTGCTAGGGAAATCACCGGGGAGCTGTTTTTT.

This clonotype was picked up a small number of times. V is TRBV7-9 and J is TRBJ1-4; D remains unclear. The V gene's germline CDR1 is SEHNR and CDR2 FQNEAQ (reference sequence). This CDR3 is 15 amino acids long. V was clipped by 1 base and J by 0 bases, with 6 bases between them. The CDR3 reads CASSLELATNEKLFF. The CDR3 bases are TGTGCCAGCAGCTTAGAGTTGGCAACTAATGAAAAACTGTTTTTT.

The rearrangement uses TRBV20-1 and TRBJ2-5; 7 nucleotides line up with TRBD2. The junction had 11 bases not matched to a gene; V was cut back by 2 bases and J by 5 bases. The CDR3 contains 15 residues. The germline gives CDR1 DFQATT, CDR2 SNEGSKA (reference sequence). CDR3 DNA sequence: TGCAGTGCTAGAAGGGCTAGCGGCCTTTGGGAGACCCAGTACTTC. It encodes CSARRASGLWETQYF.

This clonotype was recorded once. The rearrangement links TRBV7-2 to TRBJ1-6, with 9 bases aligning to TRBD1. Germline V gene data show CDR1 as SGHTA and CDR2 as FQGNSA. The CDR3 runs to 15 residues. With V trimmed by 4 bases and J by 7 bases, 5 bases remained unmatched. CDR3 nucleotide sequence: TGTGCCAGCAGCTCCCGGACAGGGGTGAATTCACCCCTCCACTTT. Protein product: CASSSRTGVNSPLHF. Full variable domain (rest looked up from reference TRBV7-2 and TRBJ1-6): GAGVSQSPSNKVTEKGKDVELRCDPISGHTALYWYRQSLGQGLEFLIYFQGNSAPDKSGLPSDRFSAERTGGSVSTLTIQRTQQEDSAVYLCASSSRTGVNSPLHFGNGTRLTVT.

The CDR3 protein is CASAFSASHDNEQFF. The CDR3 DNA follows: TGTGCCAGCGCCTTCAGCGCTAGCCATGACAATGAGCAGTTCTTC. The chain links TRBV6-4 to TRBJ2-1; D perhaps matches TRBD2 (5 bases). Germline lookup yields CDR1 MRHNA and CDR2 SNTAGT. The CDR3 runs 15 residues. The V end was cut by 8 bases, the J end by 5 bases, with 19 bases between.

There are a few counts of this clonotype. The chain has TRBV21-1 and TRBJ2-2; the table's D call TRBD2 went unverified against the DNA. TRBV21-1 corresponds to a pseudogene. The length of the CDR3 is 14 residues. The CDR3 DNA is TGTGCCAGCAGAGGAACAGCGGGTACCGGGGAGCTGTTTTTT. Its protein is CASRGTAGTGELFF.

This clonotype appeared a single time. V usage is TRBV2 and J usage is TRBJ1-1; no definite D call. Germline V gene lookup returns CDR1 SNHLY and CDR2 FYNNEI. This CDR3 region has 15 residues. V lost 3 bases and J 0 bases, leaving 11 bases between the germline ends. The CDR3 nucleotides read TGTGCCAGCAGTGATCAAGGCTACTTGAACACTGAAGCTTTCTTT. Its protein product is CASSDQGYLNTEAFF. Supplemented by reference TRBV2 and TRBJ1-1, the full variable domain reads EPEVTQTPSHQVTQMGQEVILRCVPISNHLYFYWYRQILGQKVEFLVSFYNNEISEKSEIFDDQFSVERPDGSNFTLKIRSTKLEDSAMYFCASSDQGYLNTEAFFGQGTRLTVV.

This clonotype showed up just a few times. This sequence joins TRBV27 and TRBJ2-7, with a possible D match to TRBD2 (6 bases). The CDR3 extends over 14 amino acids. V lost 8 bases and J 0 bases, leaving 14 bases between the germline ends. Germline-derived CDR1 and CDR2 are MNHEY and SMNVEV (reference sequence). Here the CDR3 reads CASSSFGSSYEQYF. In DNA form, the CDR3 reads TGTGCCAGCTCATCCTTCGGGAGCTCCTACGAGCAGTACTTC.

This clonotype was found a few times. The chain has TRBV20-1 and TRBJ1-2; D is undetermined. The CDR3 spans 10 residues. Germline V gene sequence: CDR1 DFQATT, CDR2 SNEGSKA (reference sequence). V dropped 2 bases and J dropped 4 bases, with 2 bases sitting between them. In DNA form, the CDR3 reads TGCAGTGCTAGAAGCTATGGCTACACCTTC. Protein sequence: CSARSYGYTF.

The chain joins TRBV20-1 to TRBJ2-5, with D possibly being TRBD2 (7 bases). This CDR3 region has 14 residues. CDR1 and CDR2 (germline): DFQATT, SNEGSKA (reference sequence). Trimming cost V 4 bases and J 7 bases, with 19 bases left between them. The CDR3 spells CSATRGGREVTQYF. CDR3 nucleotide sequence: TGCAGTGCTACTAGGGGGGGGCGGGAAGTGACCCAGTACTTC.

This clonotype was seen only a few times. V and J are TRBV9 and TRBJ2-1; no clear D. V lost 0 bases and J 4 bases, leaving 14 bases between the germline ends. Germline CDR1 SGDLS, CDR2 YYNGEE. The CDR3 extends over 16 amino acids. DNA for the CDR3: TGTGCCAGCAGCGTAGTCCTGACCGAAGGGTACAATGAGCAGTTCTTC. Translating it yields CASSVVLTEGYNEQFF.

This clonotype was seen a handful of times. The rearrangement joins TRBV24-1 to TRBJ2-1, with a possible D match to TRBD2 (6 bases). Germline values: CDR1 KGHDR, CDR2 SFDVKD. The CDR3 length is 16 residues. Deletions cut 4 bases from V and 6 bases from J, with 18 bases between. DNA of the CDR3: TGTGCCACCAGTGACCCCGCCCTTGTCGGGGGCAATGAGCAGTTCTTC. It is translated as CATSDPALVGGNEQFF.

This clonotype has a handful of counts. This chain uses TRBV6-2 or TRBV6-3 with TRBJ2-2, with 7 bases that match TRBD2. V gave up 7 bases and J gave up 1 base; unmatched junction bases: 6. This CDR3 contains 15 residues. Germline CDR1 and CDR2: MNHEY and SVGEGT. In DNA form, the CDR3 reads TGTGCCAGCAAGAGAGGCGGGGGGAACACCGGGGAGCTGTTTTTT. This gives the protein CASKRGGGNTGELFF.

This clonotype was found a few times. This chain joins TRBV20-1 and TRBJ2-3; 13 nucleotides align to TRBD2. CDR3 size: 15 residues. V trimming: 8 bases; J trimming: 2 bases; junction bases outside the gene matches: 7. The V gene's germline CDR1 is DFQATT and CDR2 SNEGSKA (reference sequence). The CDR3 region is CSWTSGGKNTDTQYF. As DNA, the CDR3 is TGCAGTTGGACTAGCGGGGGAAAGAACACAGATACGCAGTATTTT.

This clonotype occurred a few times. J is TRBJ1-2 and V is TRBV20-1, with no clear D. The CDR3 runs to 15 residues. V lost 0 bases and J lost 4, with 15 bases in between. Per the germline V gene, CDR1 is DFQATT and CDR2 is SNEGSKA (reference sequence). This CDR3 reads CSARDFGRLGYGYTF. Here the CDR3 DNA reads TGCAGTGCTAGAGACTTCGGACGGCTTGGCTATGGCTACACCTTC.

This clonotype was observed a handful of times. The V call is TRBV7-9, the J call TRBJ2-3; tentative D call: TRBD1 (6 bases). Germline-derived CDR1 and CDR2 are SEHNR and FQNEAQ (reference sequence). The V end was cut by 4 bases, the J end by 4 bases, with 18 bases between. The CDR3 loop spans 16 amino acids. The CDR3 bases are TGTGCCAGCAGCTCCCCTAGCTTGGGGGCCTCAGATACGCAGTATTTT. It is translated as CASSSPSLGASDTQYF. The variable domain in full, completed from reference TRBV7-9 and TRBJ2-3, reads DTGVSQNPRHKITKRGQNVTFRCDPISEHNRLYWYRQTLGQGPEFLTYFQNEAQLEKSRLLSDRFSAERPKGSFSTLEIQRTEQGDSAMYLCASSSPSLGASDTQYFGPGTRLTVL.